One T cell receptor (beta chain) is described in this entry. Its antigen is unknown. This entry is derived from a study of CXCR3-negative and CXCR3-positive naive CD8 T cells. Study-level findings and limits: The study found more hydrophobic TRB CDR3s in CXCR3-positive naive cells than in CXCR3-negative naive cells. CXCR3 levels fell partly with cryopreservation; most assays relied on fresh PBMCs.

There are 12 residues in the CDR3. From germline, CDR1 is SGDLS and CDR2 YYNGEE. CD45RO-CCR7+CD27+CD95- defined naive CD8+ T cells. The authors made the TRB cDNA libraries by 5' RACE using UMI labels. TCRdb reanalyzed the 5' RACE reads and collapses them to one entry per CDR3 protein, without DNA. The listing records approximately 100,000 distinct CDR3 sequences. This clonotype was sampled from a human donor in good health. Some clones in this sample may be carry-over from other donors' samples. The specimen was naive CXCR3+ CD8+ T cells from blood. Subset here: CD45RO-CCR7+CD27+CD95- naive CD8+ T cells expressing CXCR3 (TNR3+). The chain employs TRBV9 and TRBJ2-5; TCRdb's D call, TRBD1, is unchecked because there is no DNA. The CDR3: CASSRQGETQYF.